This entry lists 25 T cell receptor beta chains sequenced from one sample in a study of T-cell reconstitution after alpha-beta-depleted transplantation in children. Unique molecular identifiers were incorporated when the TCRbeta library was constructed. TCRdb re-derived calls from the PCR reads in MiXCR, one entry per CDR3 protein. The sample includes more than 200,000 distinct CDR3 sequences, approximately 17% of them seen just once. Sequenced material: PBMCs, mostly from graft donor cells, taken 360 days after TCRalphabeta/CD19-depleted stem cell transplant. The receptors derive from a male patient aged 2 to 9 who had a stem cell transplant for acute lymphoblastic leukemia, so the T cells may come from the graft donor.

This clonotype was seen more than once but under ten times. This rearrangement joins TRBV12-3 or TRBV12-4 to TRBJ2-1; tentative D call: TRBD2 (5 bases). V was shortened by 2 bases and J by 8 bases, with 16 bases between the two germline ends. This CDR3 region has 15 residues. CDR3 coding DNA: TGTGCCAGCAGTTTAAGGGTAGCGCCAACGGATGAGCAGTTCTTC. Amino acid sequence: CASSLRVAPTDEQFF.

This clonotype was found many times. The chain carries TRBV27 and TRBJ2-5, with 7 bases aligning to TRBD1. CDR3 length equals 14 residues. Germline trimming cut 4 bases from V and 7 bases from J; bases unmatched to any gene: 9. Germline V gene sequence: CDR1 MNHEY, CDR2 SMNVEV (reference sequence). CDR3 sequence: CASSSTTGTGTQYF. As DNA, the CDR3 is TGTGCCAGCAGTTCCACGACAGGGACGGGGACCCAGTACTTC.

V is TRBV14 and J is TRBJ1-1, with unresolved D. Germline V gene data show CDR1 as SGHDN and CDR2 as FVKESK. V was cut by 1 base and J by 1 base, with 7 bases left in between. This CDR3 has 14 amino acids. The CDR3 loop is CASSQVTANTEAFF. The CDR3 coding sequence is TGTGCCAGCAGCCAAGTTACAGCGAACACTGAAGCTTTCTTT.

In its sample, this clonotype was seen a few times. This chain connects TRBV24-1 to TRBJ1-3; a possible D gene is TRBD1 (5 bases). Looked up from germline, CDR1 is KGHDR and CDR2 is SFDVKD. The V and J ends lost 2 bases and 4 bases respectively, with 11 bases between them. CDR3 size: 15 residues. CDR3 sequence: CATSDSGQGGNTIYF. The DNA of the CDR3 is TGTGCCACCAGTGATTCAGGCCAGGGAGGAAACACCATATATTTT.

This chain connects TRBV6-1 to TRBJ1-5, with a weak D call TRBD1 (5 bases). Trimming stripped 6 bases from V and 6 bases from J, with 21 bases between. Germline loops: CDR1 MNHNS, CDR2 SASEGT. The CDR3 length is 16 residues. DNA for the CDR3: TGTGCCAGCAGAAAGACAGTTAGGGGTTTGGGTCAGCCCCAGCATTTT. Translation gives CASRKTVRGLGQPQHF.

V gene TRBV6-5 combines with J gene TRBJ1-4; 7 positions match TRBD1. The V segment lost 0 bases and the J segment 8 bases; nucleotides outside the gene matches: 6. The CDR3 runs to 15 residues. Germline V CDR1 and CDR2: MNHEY, SVGAGI. The CDR3, as DNA: TGTGCCAGCAGTTACTCGGGCCAGGGGGAGGAAAAACTGTTTTTT. Its translation is CASSYSGQGEEKLFF.

This clonotype has just a few counts. The rearrangement uses TRBV11-3 and TRBJ2-2; 12 bases are shared with TRBD2. The CDR3 loop spans 18 amino acids. Germline CDR1 and CDR2: SGHNT and YENEEA. Germline trimming cut 0 bases from V and 4 bases from J; bases unmatched to any gene: 6. This CDR3 reads CASSLELLAGGPTGELFF. CDR3 nucleotides: TGTGCCAGCAGCTTAGAGCTCCTAGCGGGAGGGCCCACCGGGGAGCTGTTTTTT.

This clonotype has a count of ten or more. The chain couples TRBV5-1 to TRBJ1-1, with D unclear. The V gene's germline CDR1 is SGHRS and CDR2 YFSETQ. CDR3 size: 14 residues. V dropped 0 bases and J dropped 1 base, with 7 bases sitting between them. DNA for the CDR3: TGCGCCAGCAGCTTGGTAGCAGGGAACACTGAAGCTTTCTTT. Translation: CASSLVAGNTEAFF.

This clonotype has only a few counts. This chain links TRBV27 with TRBJ2-1; no reliable D call. There are 14 residues in the CDR3. Trimming shortened V by 6 bases and J by 1 base, and 10 bases separated the two germline ends. Germline loops: CDR1 MNHEY, CDR2 SMNVEV (reference sequence). The CDR3 DNA reads as TGTGCCAGCAGCAGGTGGGGATCCTACAATGAGCAGTTCTTC. It specifies CASSRWGSYNEQFF.

This clonotype was counted a few times. V is TRBV10-3 and J is TRBJ2-7, with TRBD1 identical over 12 bases. The CDR3 is 15 residues long. Germline assignment: CDR1 ENHRY and CDR2 SYGVKD. V was clipped by 6 bases and J by 6 bases; unmatched bases: 9. This CDR3 reads CAIRQPGQGAIEQYF. The CDR3 nucleotides are TGTGCCATCAGACAGCCGGGACAGGGGGCGATCGAGCAGTACTTC.

This clonotype was counted ten times or more. This chain joins TRBV15 and TRBJ1-4, with TRBD1 matching over 7 bases. The junction had 12 bases not matched to a gene; V was cut back by 3 bases and J by 5 bases. Per germline, CDR1 LNHNV and CDR2 YYDKDF (reference sequence). CDR3 size: 17 residues. DNA of the CDR3: TGTGCCACCAGCAGTTCTCAGGGGGGCCGTATAAATGAAAAACTGTTTTTT. Residues: CATSSSQGGRINEKLFF.

This clonotype was observed a handful of times. V and J are TRBV24-1 and TRBJ2-1; D unclear. The CDR3 length is 12 residues. Deletions cut 8 bases from V and 0 bases from J, with 4 bases between. Germline V CDR1 and CDR2: KGHDR, SFDVKD. DNA for the CDR3: TGTGCCACCAAGGGCTCCTACAATGAGCAGTTCTTC. Protein: CATKGSYNEQFF.

V is TRBV10-3 and J is TRBJ2-1, with D maybe TRBD2 (6 bases). This CDR3 has 14 residues. Looked up from germline, CDR1 is ENHRY and CDR2 is SYGVKD. With 6 bases removed from V and 6 bases from J, the gap between germline ends came to 15 bases. CDR3 sequence: CAISPRPTSNEQFF. In nucleotides, the CDR3 is TGTGCCATCAGCCCCCGCCCGACTAGCAATGAGCAGTTCTTC.

This clonotype was seen repeatedly, ten times or more. The chain combines TRBV27 with TRBJ2-7; 14 bases are a match to TRBD2. The germline V gene encodes CDR1 MNHEY and CDR2 SMNVEV (reference sequence). There are 16 residues in the CDR3. J lost 4 bases, V lost 5 bases, and 7 bases had no gene match. The CDR3 nucleotides read TGTGCCAGCAGTCCATCAAGACTAGCGGGAGGGTACGAGCAGTACTTC. Translating gives CASSPSRLAGGYEQYF.

This clonotype came up a few times. The rearrangement joins TRBV6-5 to TRBJ2-7; tentative D call: TRBD1 (6 bases). The CDR3 has 15 residues. Germline V gives CDR1 MNHEY, CDR2 SVGAGI. V lost 2 bases, J lost 0 bases, and 11 bases lay in between. The CDR3 coding sequence is TGTGCCAGCAGTTACGCCCCGGACAGCTCCTACGAGCAGTACTTC. It is translated as CASSYAPDSSYEQYF.

Only a few counts were recorded for this clonotype. The rearrangement links TRBV28 to TRBJ2-7; the D is unclear. The CDR3 is 13 amino acids. V lost 2 bases and J lost 2, with 7 bases in between. Germline CDR1 is MDHEN and CDR2 is SYDVKM. CDR3 bases: TGTGCCAGCAGTTTAAAAGTCCCCTACGAGCAGTACTTC. Amino acids: CASSLKVPYEQYF.

This clonotype was seen a handful of times. The gene calls are TRBV14 and TRBJ1-2; D is unclear. Germline V gene data show CDR1 as SGHDN and CDR2 as FVKESK. This CDR3 has 13 residues. Trimming shortened V by 3 bases and J by 4 bases, and 9 bases separated the two germline ends. This CDR3 is CASSQDWGYGYTF. CDR3 coding DNA: TGTGCCAGCAGCCAGGACTGGGGCTATGGCTACACCTTC. The full variable domain, with the rest looked up from reference TRBV14 and TRBJ1-2, is EAGVTQFPSHSVIEKGQTVTLRCDPISGHDNLYWYRRVMGKEIKFLLHFVKESKQDESGMPNNRFLAERTGGTYSTLKVQPAELEDSGVYFCASSQDWGYGYTFGSGTRLTVV.

This clonotype came up many times. The rearrangement uses TRBV29-1 and TRBJ2-1, with D perhaps assigned TRBD1 or TRBD2 (6 bases each). Germline V gives CDR1 SQVTM, CDR2 ANQGSEA. There are 15 residues in the CDR3. The germline V and J ends were trimmed by 3 bases and 6 bases, with 18 bases remaining between them. This CDR3 reads CSVEDPRGPRNEQFF. DNA for the CDR3: TGCAGCGTTGAGGACCCCCGGGGGCCGCGCAATGAGCAGTTCTTC.

This clonotype showed up just a few times. V and J are TRBV10-3 and TRBJ2-2; no firm D call. CDR3 length: 14 amino acids. The V and J ends lost 0 bases and 4 bases respectively, with 6 bases between them. Germline V lookup: CDR1 ENHRY, CDR2 SYGVKD. The CDR3 bases are TGTGCCATCAGTGAGTCGATGACCACCGGGGAGCTGTTTTTT. Translated: CAISESMTTGELFF.

This clonotype was observed a handful of times. The gene calls are TRBV7-9 and TRBJ1-1, with 7 nucleotides matching TRBD1. This CDR3 spans 14 amino acids. Trimming removed 1 base from V and 1 base from J; junction bases left unmatched: 0. Germline CDR1 reads SEHNR; CDR2 reads FQNEAQ (reference sequence). Here the CDR3 reads CASSLEGANTEAFF. Here the CDR3 DNA reads TGTGCCAGCAGCTTAGAGGGGGCGAACACTGAAGCTTTCTTT.

This clonotype was observed a handful of times. The rearrangement links TRBV5-1 to TRBJ2-1, with D perhaps being TRBD1 or TRBD2 (5 bases each). V lost 4 bases, J lost 6 bases, and 20 bases lay in between. The CDR3 is 16 amino acids. Germline values: CDR1 SGHRS, CDR2 YFSETQ. Here the CDR3 DNA reads TGCGCCAGCAGCCCAAGGGGACGGATAAATACCAATGAGCAGTTCTTC. The encoded protein is CASSPRGRINTNEQFF.

This clonotype appeared a few times. The genes are TRBV20-1 and TRBJ2-2; TRBD2 agrees at 11 bases. With 8 bases clipped from V and 1 base from J, the junction kept 9 bases outside the gene matches. Germline V gene sequence: CDR1 DFQATT, CDR2 SNEGSKA (reference sequence). This CDR3 spans 16 amino acids. In nucleotides, the CDR3 is TGCAGTCTCCGGGTGCTAGCGGGGGGGAACACCGGGGAGCTGTTTTTT. It yields the protein CSLRVLAGGNTGELFF.

This clonotype came up a few times. V usage is TRBV7-9 and J usage is TRBJ2-5; D is possibly TRBD1 (7 bases). Germline assignment: CDR1 SEHNR and CDR2 FQNEAQ (reference sequence). The CDR3 loop spans 16 amino acids. V was trimmed by 2 bases and J by 2 bases, leaving 15 bases between them. CDR3 in amino acids: CASSLPLTGRQETQYF. Written as DNA, the CDR3 is TGTGCCAGCAGCTTACCGTTGACAGGGAGGCAAGAGACCCAGTACTTC. Complete variable domain (other parts from reference TRBV7-9 and TRBJ2-5): DTGVSQNPRHKITKRGQNVTFRCDPISEHNRLYWYRQTLGQGPEFLTYFQNEAQLEKSRLLSDRFSAERPKGSFSTLEIQRTEQGDSAMYLCASSLPLTGRQETQYFGPGTRLLVL.

This chain joins TRBV29-1 and TRBJ2-7; D possibly corresponds to TRBD2 (6 bases). The ends were cut back, 5 bases at V and 3 bases at J, with 11 bases in the middle. CDR3 size: 12 residues. Germline V CDR1 and CDR2: SQVTM, ANQGSEA. CDR3 DNA: TGCAGCGTTAGGCTAGCGAGCTACGAGCAGTACTTC. It is translated as CSVRLASYEQYF.

V is TRBV24-1 and J is TRBJ2-1; tentative D call: TRBD1 (5 bases). The length of the CDR3 is 15 residues. The germline gives CDR1 KGHDR, CDR2 SFDVKD. The V gene lost 1 base and the J gene lost 0 bases, with 6 bases spanning the gap. The CDR3 DNA is TGTGCCACCAGTGATTTCCAGGGCTCCTACAATGAGCAGTTCTTC. This encodes CATSDFQGSYNEQFF.